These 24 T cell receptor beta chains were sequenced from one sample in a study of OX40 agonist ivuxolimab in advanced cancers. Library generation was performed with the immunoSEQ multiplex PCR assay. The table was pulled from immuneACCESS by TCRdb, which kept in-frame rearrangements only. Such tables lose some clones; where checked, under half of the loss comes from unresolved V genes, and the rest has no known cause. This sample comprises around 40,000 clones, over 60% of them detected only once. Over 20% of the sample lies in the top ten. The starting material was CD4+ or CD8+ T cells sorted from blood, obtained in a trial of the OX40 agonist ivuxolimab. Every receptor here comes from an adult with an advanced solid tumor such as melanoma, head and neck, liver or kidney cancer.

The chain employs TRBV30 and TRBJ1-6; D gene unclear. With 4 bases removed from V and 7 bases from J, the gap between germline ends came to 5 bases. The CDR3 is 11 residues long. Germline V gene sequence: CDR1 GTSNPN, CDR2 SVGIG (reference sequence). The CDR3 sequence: CAWNLNSPLHF. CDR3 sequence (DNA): TGTGCCTGGAACCTGAATTCACCCCTCCACTTT. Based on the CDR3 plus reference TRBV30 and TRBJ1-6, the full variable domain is SQTIHQWPATLVQPVGSPLSLECTVEGTSNPNLYWYRQAAGRGLQLLFYSVGIGQISSEVPQNLSASRPQDRQFILSSKKLLLSDSGFYLCAWNLNSPLHFGNGTRLTVT.

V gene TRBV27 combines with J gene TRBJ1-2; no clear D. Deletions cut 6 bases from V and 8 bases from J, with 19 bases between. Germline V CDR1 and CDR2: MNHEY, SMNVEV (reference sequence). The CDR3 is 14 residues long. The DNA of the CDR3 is TGTGCCAGCAGGACTTTCGAGAGCCCCGTAGGCTACACCTTC. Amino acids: CASRTFESPVGYTF.

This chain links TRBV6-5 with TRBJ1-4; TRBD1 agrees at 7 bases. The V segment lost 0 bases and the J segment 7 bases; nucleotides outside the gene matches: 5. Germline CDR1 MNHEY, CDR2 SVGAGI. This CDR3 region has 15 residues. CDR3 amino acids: CASSYSTGEGEKLFF. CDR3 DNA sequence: TGTGCCAGCAGTTACTCAACAGGGGAAGGTGAAAAACTGTTTTTT.

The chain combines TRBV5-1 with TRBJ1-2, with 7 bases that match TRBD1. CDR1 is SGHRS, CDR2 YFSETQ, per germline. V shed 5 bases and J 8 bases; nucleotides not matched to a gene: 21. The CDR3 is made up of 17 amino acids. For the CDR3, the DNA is TGCGCCAGCAGAACCGACAGGGCCGGAAGGACTGTTGGGGGCTACACCTTC. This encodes CASRTDRAGRTVGGYTF.

The CDR3 DNA sequence: TGTGCCAGCACCAAGACAGCGGGGCGGTTTTCTTTCTTT. Its translation: CASTKTAGRFSFF. The V gene is TRBV2, the J gene TRBJ1-1; tentative D call: TRBD1 (5 bases). The CDR3 is 13 residues long. The V and J ends lost 7 bases and 12 bases respectively, with 21 bases between them. Germline CDR1 and CDR2: SNHLY and FYNNEI.

CDR3 residues: CASSPPGTYEQYF. The CDR3 coding sequence is TGTGCCAGCAGTCCCCCGGGGACCTACGAGCAGTACTTC. This chain connects TRBV28 to TRBJ2-7; the D gene is possibly TRBD2 (5 bases). The germline V and J ends were trimmed by 5 bases and 2 bases, with 10 bases remaining between them. The V gene's germline CDR1 is MDHEN and CDR2 SYDVKM. This CDR3 contains 13 residues.

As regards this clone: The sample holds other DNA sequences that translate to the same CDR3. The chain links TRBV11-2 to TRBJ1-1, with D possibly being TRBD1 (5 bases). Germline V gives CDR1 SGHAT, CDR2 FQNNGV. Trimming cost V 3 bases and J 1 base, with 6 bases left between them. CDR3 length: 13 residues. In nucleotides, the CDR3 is TGTGCCAGCAGCTTTCAGGGGAACACTGAAGCTTTCTTT. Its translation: CASSFQGNTEAFF. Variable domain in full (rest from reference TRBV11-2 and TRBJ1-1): EAGVAQSPRYKIIEKRQSVAFWCNPISGHATLYWYQQILGQGPKLLIQFQNNGVVDDSQLPKDRFSAERLKGVDSTLKIQPAKLEDSAVYLCASSFQGNTEAFFGQGTRLTVV.

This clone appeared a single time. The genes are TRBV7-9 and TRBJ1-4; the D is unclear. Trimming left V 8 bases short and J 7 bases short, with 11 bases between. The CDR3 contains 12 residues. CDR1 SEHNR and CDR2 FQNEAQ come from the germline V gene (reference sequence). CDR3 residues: CASLPLGEKLFF. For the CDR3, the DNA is TGTGCCAGCCTTCCGCTTGGTGAAAAACTGTTTTTT.

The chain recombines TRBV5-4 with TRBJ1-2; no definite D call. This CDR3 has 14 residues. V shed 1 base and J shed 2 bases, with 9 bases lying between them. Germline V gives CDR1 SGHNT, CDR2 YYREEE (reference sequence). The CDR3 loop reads CASSLSGVNYGYTF. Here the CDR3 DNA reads TGTGCCAGCAGCTTGTCCGGGGTCAACTATGGCTACACCTTC.

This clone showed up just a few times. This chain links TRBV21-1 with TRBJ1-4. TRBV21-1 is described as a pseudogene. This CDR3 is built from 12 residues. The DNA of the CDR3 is TGTGCCAGCAGCAAAGCAGGGGAAAAACTGTTTTTT. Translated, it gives CASSKAGEKLFF.

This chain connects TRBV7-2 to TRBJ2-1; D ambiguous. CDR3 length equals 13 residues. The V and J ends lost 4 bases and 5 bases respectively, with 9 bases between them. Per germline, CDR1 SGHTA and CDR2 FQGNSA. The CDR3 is CASSSWGDNEQFF. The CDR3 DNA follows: TGTGCCAGCAGCTCATGGGGTGACAATGAGCAGTTCTTC.

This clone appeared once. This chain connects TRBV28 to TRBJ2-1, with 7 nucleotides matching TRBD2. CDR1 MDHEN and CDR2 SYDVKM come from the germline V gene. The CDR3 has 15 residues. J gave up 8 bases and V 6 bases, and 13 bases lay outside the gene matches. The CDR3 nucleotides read TGTGCCAGCAGCACGATTGGCGGGGGTTCGGATGAGCAGTTCTTC. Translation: CASSTIGGGSDEQFF.

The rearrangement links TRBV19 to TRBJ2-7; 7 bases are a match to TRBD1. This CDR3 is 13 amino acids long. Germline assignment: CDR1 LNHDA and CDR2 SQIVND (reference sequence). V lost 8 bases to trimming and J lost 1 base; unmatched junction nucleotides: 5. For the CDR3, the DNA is TGTGCCAGTGCCCGGACAGGTTCCTACGAGCAGTACTTC. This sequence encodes CASARTGSYEQYF.

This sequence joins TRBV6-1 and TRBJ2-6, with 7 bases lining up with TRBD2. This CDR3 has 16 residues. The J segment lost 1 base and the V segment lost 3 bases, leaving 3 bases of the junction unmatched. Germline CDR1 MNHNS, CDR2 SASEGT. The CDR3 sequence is CASSDREGSGANVLTF. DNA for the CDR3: TGTGCCAGCAGTGATAGGGAGGGGTCTGGGGCCAACGTCCTGACTTTC.

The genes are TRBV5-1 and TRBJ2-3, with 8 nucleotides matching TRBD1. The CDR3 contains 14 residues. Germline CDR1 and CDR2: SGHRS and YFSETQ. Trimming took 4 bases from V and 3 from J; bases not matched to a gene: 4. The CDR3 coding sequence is TGCGCCAGCAGCCTGAGACAGGGGACAGATACGCAGTATTTT. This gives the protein CASSLRQGTDTQYF. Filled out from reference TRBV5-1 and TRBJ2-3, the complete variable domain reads KAGVTQTPRYLIKTRGQQVTLSCSPISGHRSVSWYQQTPGQGLQFLFEYFSETQRNKGNFPGRFSGRQFSNSRSEMNVSTLELGDSALYLCASSLRQGTDTQYFGPGTRLTVL.

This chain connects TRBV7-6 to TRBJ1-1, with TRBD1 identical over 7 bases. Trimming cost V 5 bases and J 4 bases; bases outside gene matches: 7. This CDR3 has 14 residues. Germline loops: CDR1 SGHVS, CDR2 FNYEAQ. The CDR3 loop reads CASSPQGVGTEAFF. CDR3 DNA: TGTGCCAGCAGCCCTCAGGGGGTTGGCACTGAAGCTTTCTTT.

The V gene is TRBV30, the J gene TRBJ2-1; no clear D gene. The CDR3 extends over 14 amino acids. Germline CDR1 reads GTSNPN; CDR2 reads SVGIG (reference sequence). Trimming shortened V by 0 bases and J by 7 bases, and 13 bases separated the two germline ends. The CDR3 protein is CAWSVGASLNEQFF. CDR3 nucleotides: TGTGCCTGGAGTGTGGGTGCCTCTTTGAATGAGCAGTTCTTC.

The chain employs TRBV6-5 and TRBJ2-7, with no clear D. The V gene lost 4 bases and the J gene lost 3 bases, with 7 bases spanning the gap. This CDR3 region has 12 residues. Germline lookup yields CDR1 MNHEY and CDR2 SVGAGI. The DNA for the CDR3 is TGTGCCAGCAGTTTGGACGGCTACGAGCAGTACTTC. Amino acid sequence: CASSLDGYEQYF.

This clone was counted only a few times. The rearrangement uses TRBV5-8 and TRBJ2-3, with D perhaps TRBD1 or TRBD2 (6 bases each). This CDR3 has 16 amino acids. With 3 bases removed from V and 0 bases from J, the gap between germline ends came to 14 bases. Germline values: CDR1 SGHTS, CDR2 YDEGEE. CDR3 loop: CASSWARGVSTDTQYF. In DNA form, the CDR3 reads TGTGCCAGCAGCTGGGCGAGGGGGGTTAGCACAGATACGCAGTATTTT.

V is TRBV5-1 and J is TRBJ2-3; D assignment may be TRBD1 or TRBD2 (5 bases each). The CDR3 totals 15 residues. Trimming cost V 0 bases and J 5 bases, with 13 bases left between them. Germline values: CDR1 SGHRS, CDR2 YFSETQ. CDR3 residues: CASSLAVGAGDTQYF. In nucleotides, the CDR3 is TGCGCCAGCAGCTTGGCCGTTGGGGCGGGAGATACGCAGTATTTT.

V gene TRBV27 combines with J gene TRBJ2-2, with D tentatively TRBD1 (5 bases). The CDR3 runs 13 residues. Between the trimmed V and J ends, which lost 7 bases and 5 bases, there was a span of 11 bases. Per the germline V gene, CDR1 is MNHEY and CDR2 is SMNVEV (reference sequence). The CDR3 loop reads CASKRGRTGELFF. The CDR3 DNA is TGTGCCAGCAAAAGGGGCCGAACCGGGGAGCTGTTTTTT.

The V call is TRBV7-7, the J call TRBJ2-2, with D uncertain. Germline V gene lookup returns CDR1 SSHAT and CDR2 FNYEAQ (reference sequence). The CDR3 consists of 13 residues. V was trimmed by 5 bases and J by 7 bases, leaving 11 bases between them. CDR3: CASSKNDRGELFF. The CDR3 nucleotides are TGTGCCAGCAGCAAAAACGACCGCGGGGAGCTGTTTTTT.

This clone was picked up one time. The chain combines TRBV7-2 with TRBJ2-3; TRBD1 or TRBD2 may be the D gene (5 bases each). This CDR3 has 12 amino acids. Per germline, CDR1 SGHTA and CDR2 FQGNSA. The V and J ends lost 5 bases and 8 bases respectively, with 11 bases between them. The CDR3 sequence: CASSQAGGTQYF. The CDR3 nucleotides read TGTGCCAGCAGCCAAGCTGGGGGTACGCAGTATTTT.

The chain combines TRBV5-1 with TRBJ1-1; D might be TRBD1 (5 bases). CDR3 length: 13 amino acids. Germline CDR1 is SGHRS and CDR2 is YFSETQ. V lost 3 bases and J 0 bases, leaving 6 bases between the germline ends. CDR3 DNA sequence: TGCGCCAGCAGCTGGGGACTGAACACTGAAGCTTTCTTT. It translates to CASSWGLNTEAFF.